The T cell receptor (beta chain) described here comes from a study of CD8 T cell repertoires and HIV-1 epitope variants. V trimming: 1 base; J trimming: 0 bases; junction bases outside the gene matches: 4. Germline V gene data show CDR1 as SGHRS and CDR2 as YFSETQ. The CDR3 totals 15 residues. Measured with immunoSEQ multiplex PCR; TCRdb has only the in-frame clones, and not every one. The repertoire holds about 3,600 clones, with roughly three fifths as singletons. In this sample, this clone turned up once. Its antigen is unknown. The sequenced material came from cultured CD8+ T cells derived from PBMCs. The chain has TRBV5-1 and TRBJ2-7; TRBD2 matches 7 bases. The TCR comes from a male donor with HIV. The CDR3 is CASSLNGGSSYEQYF. The CDR3 bases are TGCGCCAGCAGCTTGAACGGGGGGAGCTCCTACGAGCAGTACTTC.